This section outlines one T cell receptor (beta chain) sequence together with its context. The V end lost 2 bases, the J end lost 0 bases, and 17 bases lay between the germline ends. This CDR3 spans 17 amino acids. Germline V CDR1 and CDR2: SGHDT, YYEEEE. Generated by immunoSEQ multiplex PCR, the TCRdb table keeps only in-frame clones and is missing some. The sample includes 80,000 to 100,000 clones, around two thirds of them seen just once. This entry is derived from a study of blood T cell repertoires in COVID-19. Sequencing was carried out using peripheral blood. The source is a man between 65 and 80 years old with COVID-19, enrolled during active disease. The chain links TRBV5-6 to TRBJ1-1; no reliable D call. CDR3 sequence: CASSFVPGTRLNTEAFF. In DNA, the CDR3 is TGTGCCAGCAGCTTCGTGCCGGGAACACGATTGAACACTGAAGCTTTCTTT.